This T cell receptor beta chain was profiled in a study of CD8 T cells in Susac syndrome. It was with random hexamers that roughly 0.5 to 1 ug RNA was reverse transcribed. An immunoSEQ multiplex PCR amplified TCR beta CDR3 over 54 Vbeta and 13 Jbeta. TCRdb reprocessed the immunoSEQ multiplex PCR reads via MiXCR and lists one record per CDR3 protein. There are approximately 160,000 distinct CDR3 sequences in the sample; about 93% occur only once, and around 0.13% lies in the top ten. Study-level points and caveats: The study recognized that its TCR sequencing and HLA analysis covered a relatively small number of individuals.

The germline V gene encodes CDR1 MNHNS and CDR2 SASEGT. The V end was cut by 3 bases, the J end by 2 bases, with 7 bases between. This CDR3 has 13 residues. The controls, all healthy donors, were matched for age and sex. FACS enriched CD8+ TEMRA cells, while bulk CD8+ and CD4+ were negatively isolated. Of note for this clonotype: Its antigen remains unknown.

The V call is TRBV6-1, the J call TRBJ2-5; no reliable D call. This receptor was taken from a human donor in good health. Source material: CD4+ T cells from PBMCs. The chain's CDR3 is CASSEGGQETQYF. In DNA form, the CDR3 reads TGTGCCAGCAGTGAGGGCGGTCAAGAGACCCAGTACTTC.